A single sample gave rise to the 21 T cell receptor beta chains below, sequenced in a study of cytomegalovirus exposure and HLA in healthy donors. The PCR used 60 Vbeta and 13 Jbeta primers. Method: immunoSEQ multiplex PCR; TCRdb's copy keeps in-frame clones and lacks some. The repertoire holds 140,000 to 150,000 clones, 9.4% seen once, with around 1.9% in the top ten. Material for sequencing was PBMCs. Source of these receptors: a male donor in good health and CMV-seronegative.

This clone was counted many times. The CDR3 coding sequence is TGTGCCAGCAGCTTAGAGGGACTAGCACGAGATACGCAGTATTTT. Its protein product is CASSLEGLARDTQYF. The V gene is TRBV11-2, the J gene TRBJ2-3; 9 bases line up with TRBD2. The CDR3 is 15 amino acids. Germline-derived CDR1 and CDR2 are SGHAT and FQNNGV. The V and J ends lost 0 bases and 5 bases, in that order; junction bases with no gene match: 3. The full variable domain, its missing parts supplied by reference TRBV11-2 and TRBJ2-3, is EAGVAQSPRYKIIEKRQSVAFWCNPISGHATLYWYQQILGQGPKLLIQFQNNGVVDDSQLPKDRFSAERLKGVDSTLKIQPAKLEDSAVYLCASSLEGLARDTQYFGPGTRLTVL.

This chain joins TRBV4-3 and TRBJ1-2; 11 bases agree with TRBD1. CDR3 size: 17 residues. Germline values: CDR1 LGHNA, CDR2 YSLEER. Unmatched junction bases numbered 7, after V lost 0 bases and J lost 4 bases. The CDR3 nucleotides read TGCGCCAGCAGCCAAGATCTCGGACAGGGGGCTTTCTATGGCTACACCTTC. Its protein is CASSQDLGQGAFYGYTF.

The rearrangement uses TRBV30 and TRBJ2-7, with 11 nucleotides matching TRBD2. The CDR3 runs 15 residues. The V gene's germline CDR1 is GTSNPN and CDR2 SVGIG (reference sequence). V gave up 2 bases and J gave up 3 bases; unmatched junction bases: 6. The CDR3 DNA sequence: TGTGCCTGGAGTCTCGGGACTAGCGGATTCTACGAGCAGTACTTC. Its translation: CAWSLGTSGFYEQYF.

V is TRBV4-2 and J is TRBJ2-5, with D tentatively TRBD2 (7 bases). The CDR3 sequence is 14 residues long. The ends were cut back, 3 bases at V and 4 bases at J, with 12 bases in the middle. Germline V lookup: CDR1 LGHNA, CDR2 YNFKEQ. This CDR3 reads CASSQGGGRETQYF. In DNA form, the CDR3 reads TGTGCCAGCAGCCAGGGGGGGGGCCGAGAGACCCAGTACTTC.

This clone has just a few counts. The chain couples TRBV19 to TRBJ1-2; TRBD1 aligns across 9 bases. The CDR3 totals 14 residues. With 5 bases clipped from V and 6 bases from J, the junction kept 7 bases outside the gene matches. Per the germline V gene, CDR1 is LNHDA and CDR2 is SQIVND (reference sequence). CDR3 sequence: CASSPLGTGNGYTF. The CDR3 nucleotides are TGTGCCAGTAGTCCACTAGGGACAGGGAATGGCTACACCTTC.

In this sample, this clone turned up a few times. The CDR3 DNA reads TGTGCCACCAGCAGAGATAGGCTAGCGGGGACATCCTACAATGAGCAGTTCTTC. This gives the protein CATSRDRLAGTSYNEQFF. The chain carries TRBV15 and TRBJ2-1; 9 bases are shared with TRBD2. Germline CDR1 and CDR2: LNHNV and YYDKDF (reference sequence). Unmatched junction bases numbered 7, after V lost 0 bases and J lost 1 base. There are 18 residues in the CDR3.

The chain recombines TRBV6-4 with TRBJ2-3; TRBD1 aligns across 11 bases. The CDR3 contains 15 residues. V dropped 10 bases and J dropped 2; count of bases not matched to a gene: 8. Germline CDR1 reads MRHNA; CDR2 reads SNTAGT. CDR3 sequence: CATSGTGGPTDTQYF. The CDR3 nucleotides are TGTGCCACCTCCGGGACAGGGGGACCCACAGATACGCAGTATTTT.

This clone was seen more than once but under ten times. The gene calls are TRBV14 and TRBJ2-3; the D is unclear. V gave up 5 bases and J gave up 2 bases, with 2 bases separating them. This CDR3 has 11 residues. Germline loops: CDR1 SGHDN, CDR2 FVKESK. The CDR3 sequence is CASSYTDTQYF. CDR3 sequence (DNA): TGTGCCAGCAGCTACACAGATACGCAGTATTTT.

V is TRBV27 and J is TRBJ2-7; TRBD1 might be the D (6 bases). Germline CDR1 MNHEY, CDR2 SMNVEV (reference sequence). The V and J ends lost 3 bases and 5 bases respectively, with 14 bases between them. The CDR3 runs 14 residues. DNA of the CDR3: TGTGCCAGCAGTTTTATGGGGCAGGGGCACGAGCAGTACTTC. Protein product: CASSFMGQGHEQYF.

The rearrangement uses TRBV7-9 and TRBJ2-7, with D tentatively TRBD1 (5 bases). Deletions cut 5 bases from V and 4 bases from J, with 15 bases between. CDR1 is SEHNR and CDR2 is FQNEAQ in the germline V gene (reference sequence). The CDR3 consists of 14 residues. CDR3 DNA sequence: TGTGCCAGCAGCGGGTTAAAGGGGCGGTACGAGCAGTACTTC. Translating gives CASSGLKGRYEQYF.

The CDR3 loop is CASSLTSFQETQYF. The CDR3 DNA is TGCGCCAGCAGCTTAACTAGCTTCCAAGAGACCCAGTACTTC. The chain links TRBV5-1 to TRBJ2-5; D is perhaps TRBD2 (6 bases). With 2 bases removed from V and 1 base from J, the gap between germline ends came to 9 bases. The CDR3 has 14 amino acids. CDR1 and CDR2 from the germline V gene are SGHRS and YFSETQ.

In this sample, this clone turned up a few times. The chain uses TRBV7-7 and TRBJ2-1, with D possibly matching TRBD1 (6 bases). This CDR3 region has 14 residues. Germline CDR1 and CDR2: SSHAT and FNYEAQ (reference sequence). V lost 6 bases to trimming and J lost 7 bases, with 16 bases between them. CDR3 protein: CASSKPGVGNEQFF. The DNA for the CDR3 is TGTGCCAGCAGTAAACCAGGGGTAGGGAATGAGCAGTTCTTC.

J is TRBJ1-1 and V is TRBV30; 7 nucleotides agree with TRBD1. CDR1 is GTSNPN, CDR2 SVGIG, per germline (reference sequence). Trimming removed 2 bases from V and 1 base from J; junction bases left unmatched: 7. This CDR3 is built from 15 residues. The CDR3 spells CAWSLLTGRNTEAFF. CDR3 sequence (DNA): TGTGCCTGGAGTCTCCTGACAGGGAGGAACACTGAAGCTTTCTTT.

This clone was detected a few times. As DNA, the CDR3 is TGTGCCAGCAGCGTAGACCCCCACGGGGGGGATACGCAGTATTTT. This translates into CASSVDPHGGDTQYF. The chain is built from TRBV9 and TRBJ2-3; 7 bases are a match to TRBD2. There are 15 residues in the CDR3. The germline V gene encodes CDR1 SGDLS and CDR2 YYNGEE. V was clipped by 0 bases and J by 6 bases; unmatched bases: 7.

This clone was seen a handful of times. V usage is TRBV6-6 and J usage is TRBJ1-4; D may be TRBD1 (6 bases). The length of the CDR3 is 16 residues. V was cut by 0 bases and J by 7 bases, with 15 bases left in between. Germline V gene lookup returns CDR1 MNHNY and CDR2 SVGAGI (reference sequence). The CDR3 is CASSYSPPGESEKLFF. DNA for the CDR3: TGTGCCAGCAGTTACTCCCCCCCAGGGGAATCTGAAAAACTGTTTTTT.

The J gene is TRBJ1-1, the V gene TRBV27; the D is unclear. Germline CDR1 is MNHEY and CDR2 is SMNVEV (reference sequence). Trimming stripped 3 bases from V and 1 base from J, with 9 bases between. The CDR3 length is 14 residues. This chain's CDR3 is CASSFLSGNTEAFF. As DNA, the CDR3 is TGTGCCAGCAGTTTCCTCAGTGGGAACACTGAAGCTTTCTTT.

The sample holds a few counts of this clone. The chain is built from TRBV28 and TRBJ1-2; D is uncertain. The CDR3 is made up of 11 amino acids. Trimming took 3 bases from V and 8 from J, leaving 7 bases between them. Germline CDR1 and CDR2: MDHEN and SYDVKM. The CDR3 coding sequence is TGTGCCAGCAGTTTCGGGTTAGGCTACACCTTC. This sequence encodes CASSFGLGYTF.

This clone has more than one count but fewer than ten. The chain has TRBV6-5 and TRBJ2-5; D is unclear. With the DNA end fitting TRBJ2-7 better, the J assignment may be wrong. The CDR3 is 15 amino acids. The germline gives CDR1 MNHEY, CDR2 SVGAGI. The chain's CDR3 is CASSYSQDPMNEQYF. The CDR3 nucleotides read TGTGCCAGCAGTTACTCTCAGGATCCGATGAACGAGCAGTACTTC.

The genes are TRBV20-1 and TRBJ1-2, with D possibly being TRBD1 (6 bases). The V gene's germline CDR1 is DFQATT and CDR2 SNEGSKA (reference sequence). This CDR3 has 11 residues. Trimming cost V 3 bases and J 8 bases, with 10 bases left between them. The CDR3 DNA follows: TGCAGTGCTAGGGGGGCGGAAGGCTACACCTTC. Its protein is CSARGAEGYTF.

Only a few counts were recorded for this clone. V gene TRBV6-5 combines with J gene TRBJ1-2; D possibly corresponds to TRBD1 (5 bases). Germline CDR1 and CDR2: MNHEY and SVGAGI. This CDR3 has 16 amino acids. V was pared by 0 bases and J by 5 bases, with 16 bases between. Here the CDR3 DNA reads TGTGCCAGCAGTTACTCTAGCAGTTCGGGGGGTTATGGCTACACCTTC. It is translated as CASSYSSSSGGYGYTF.

V and J are TRBV19 and TRBJ2-7, with D possibly being TRBD2 (6 bases). The CDR3 has 16 amino acids. With 5 bases removed from V and 0 bases from J, the gap between germline ends came to 17 bases. Germline V gene data show CDR1 as LNHDA and CDR2 as SQIVND (reference sequence). DNA of the CDR3: TGTGCCAGTAGTCCACGACTAGAGGGGAGCTCCTACGAGCAGTACTTC. It is translated as CASSPRLEGSSYEQYF.